Described below is a single TCR beta chain sequence and its context. Original handling: The authors estimated nucleated cell counts from reference gene primer amplification. Sequencing was performed with immunoSEQ multiplex PCR; in TCRdb, only in-frame clones are kept and a portion is missing. V and J calls plus clone size are reproduced from that table; the DNA served to infer D and trimming. The sample yields fewer than 85,000 clones, 70% to 85% seen once. The source of the sample is a study of blood T cell repertoires in COVID-19. Whole-study context: Researchers got acute and convalescent COVID-19 samples from the United States, Italy and Spain. In each case, the material was cDNA or gDNA derived from T cells, B-cell-depleted T cells, or PBMCs.

V dropped 3 bases and J dropped 2 bases, with 7 bases sitting between them. This CDR3 has 14 amino acids. Germline V gives CDR1 KGHSH, CDR2 LQKENI. Sequenced: peripheral blood. The sequence derives from a woman aged 55 to 70 with acute or convalescent COVID-19. The chain has TRBV18 and TRBJ2-2; D perhaps matches TRBD1 (6 bases). CDR3 sequence reads: CASSPTGNTGELFF. CDR3 DNA sequence: TGTGCCAGCTCACCGACAGGAAACACCGGGGAGCTGTTTTTT.